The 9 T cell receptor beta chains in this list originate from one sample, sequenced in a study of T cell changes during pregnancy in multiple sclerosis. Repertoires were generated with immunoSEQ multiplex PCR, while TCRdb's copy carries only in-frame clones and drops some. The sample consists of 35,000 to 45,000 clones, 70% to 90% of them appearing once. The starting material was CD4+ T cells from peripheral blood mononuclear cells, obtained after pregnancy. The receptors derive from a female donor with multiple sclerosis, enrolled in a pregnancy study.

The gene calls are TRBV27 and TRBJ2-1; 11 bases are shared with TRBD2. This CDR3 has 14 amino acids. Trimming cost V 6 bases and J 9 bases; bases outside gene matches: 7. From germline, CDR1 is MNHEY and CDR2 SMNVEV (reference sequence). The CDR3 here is CASRIAGGHVEQFF. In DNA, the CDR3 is TGTGCCAGCAGAATAGCGGGGGGGCATGTTGAGCAGTTCTTC.

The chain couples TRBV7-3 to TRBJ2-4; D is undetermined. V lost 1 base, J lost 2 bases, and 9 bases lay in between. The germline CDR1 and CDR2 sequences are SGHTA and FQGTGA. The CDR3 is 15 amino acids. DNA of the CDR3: TGTGCCAGCAGCTTAATCGGAGTGTCCAAAAACATTCAGTACTTC. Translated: CASSLIGVSKNIQYF. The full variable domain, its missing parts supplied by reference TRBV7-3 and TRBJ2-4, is GAGVSQTPSNKVTEKGKYVELRCDPISGHTALYWYRQSLGQGPEFLIYFQGTGAADDSGLPNDRFFAVRPEGSVSTLKIQRTERGDSAVYLCASSLIGVSKNIQYFGAGTRLSVL.

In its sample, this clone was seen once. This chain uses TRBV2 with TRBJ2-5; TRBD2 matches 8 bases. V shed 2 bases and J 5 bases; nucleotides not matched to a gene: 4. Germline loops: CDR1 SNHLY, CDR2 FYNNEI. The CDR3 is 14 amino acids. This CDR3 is CASSELAGWETQYF. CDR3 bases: TGTGCCAGCAGTGAACTAGCGGGCTGGGAGACCCAGTACTTC.

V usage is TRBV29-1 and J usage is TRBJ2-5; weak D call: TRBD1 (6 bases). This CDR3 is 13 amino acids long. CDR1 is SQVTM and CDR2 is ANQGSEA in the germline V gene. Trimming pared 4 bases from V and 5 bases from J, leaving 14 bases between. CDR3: CSVGGRGWETQYF. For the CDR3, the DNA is TGCAGCGTTGGAGGCAGGGGATGGGAGACCCAGTACTTC.

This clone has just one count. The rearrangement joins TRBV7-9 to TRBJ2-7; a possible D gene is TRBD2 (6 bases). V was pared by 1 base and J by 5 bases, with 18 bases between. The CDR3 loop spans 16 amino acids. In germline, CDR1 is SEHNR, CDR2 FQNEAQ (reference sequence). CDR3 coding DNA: TGTGCCAGCAGCTTAGGGGATTGGGGGGAACTCGACGAGCAGTACTTC. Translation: CASSLGDWGELDEQYF.

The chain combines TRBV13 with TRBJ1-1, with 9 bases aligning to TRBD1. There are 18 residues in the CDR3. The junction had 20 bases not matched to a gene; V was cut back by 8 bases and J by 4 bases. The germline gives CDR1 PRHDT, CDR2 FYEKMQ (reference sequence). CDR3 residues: CASRAPTGTGPWGTEAFF. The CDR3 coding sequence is TGTGCCAGCCGGGCTCCCACCGGGACAGGGCCCTGGGGCACTGAAGCTTTCTTT.

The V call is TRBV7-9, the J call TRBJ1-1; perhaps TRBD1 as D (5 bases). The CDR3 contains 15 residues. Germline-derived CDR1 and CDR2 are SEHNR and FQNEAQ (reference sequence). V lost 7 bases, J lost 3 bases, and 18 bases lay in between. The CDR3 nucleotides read TGTGCCAGCACCCCTTATGGGGCGATGGACACTGAAGCTTTCTTT. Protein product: CASTPYGAMDTEAFF. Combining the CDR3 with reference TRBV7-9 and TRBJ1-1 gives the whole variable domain DTGVSQNPRHKITKRGQNVTFRCDPISEHNRLYWYRQTLGQGPEFLTYFQNEAQLEKSRLLSDRFSAERPKGSFSTLEIQRTEQGDSAMYLCASTPYGAMDTEAFFGQGTRLTVV.

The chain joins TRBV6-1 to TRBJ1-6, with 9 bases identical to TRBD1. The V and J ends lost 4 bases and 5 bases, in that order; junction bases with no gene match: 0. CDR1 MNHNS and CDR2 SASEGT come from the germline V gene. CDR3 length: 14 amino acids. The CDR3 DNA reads TGTGCCAGCAGTGGGACAGGGGATAATTCACCCCTCCACTTT. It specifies CASSGTGDNSPLHF.

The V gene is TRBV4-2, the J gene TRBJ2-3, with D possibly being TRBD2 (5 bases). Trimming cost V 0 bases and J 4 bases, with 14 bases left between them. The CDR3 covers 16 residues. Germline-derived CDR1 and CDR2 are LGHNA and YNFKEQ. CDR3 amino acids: CASSQEKRFGPDTQYF. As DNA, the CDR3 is TGTGCCAGCAGCCAAGAAAAGCGGTTCGGACCAGATACGCAGTATTTT.